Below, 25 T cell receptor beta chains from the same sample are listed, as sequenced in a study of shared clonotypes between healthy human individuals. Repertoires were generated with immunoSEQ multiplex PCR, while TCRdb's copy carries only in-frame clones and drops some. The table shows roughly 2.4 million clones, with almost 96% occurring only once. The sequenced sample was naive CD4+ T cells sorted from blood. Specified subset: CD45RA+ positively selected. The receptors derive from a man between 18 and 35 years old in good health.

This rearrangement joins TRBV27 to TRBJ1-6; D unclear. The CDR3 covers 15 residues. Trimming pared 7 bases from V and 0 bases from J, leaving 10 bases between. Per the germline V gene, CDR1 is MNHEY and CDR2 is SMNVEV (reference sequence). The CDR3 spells CASTARSSYNSPLHF. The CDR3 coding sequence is TGTGCCAGCACCGCCAGGAGCTCCTATAATTCACCCCTCCACTTT.

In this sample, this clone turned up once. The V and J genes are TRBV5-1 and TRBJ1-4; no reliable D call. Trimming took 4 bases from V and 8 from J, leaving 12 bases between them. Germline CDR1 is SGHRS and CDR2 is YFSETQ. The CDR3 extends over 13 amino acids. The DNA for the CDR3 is TGCGCCAGCAGCATCCGTTACCCCGAAAAACTGTTTTTT. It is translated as CASSIRYPEKLFF.

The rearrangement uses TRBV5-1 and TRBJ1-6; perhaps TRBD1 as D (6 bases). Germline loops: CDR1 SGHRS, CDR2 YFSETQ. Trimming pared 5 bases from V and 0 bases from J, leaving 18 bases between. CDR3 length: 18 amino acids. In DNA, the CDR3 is TGCGCCAGCAGGCAGTCCAAGGGGGGGAGCTCCTATAATTCACCCCTCCACTTT. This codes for CASRQSKGGSSYNSPLHF. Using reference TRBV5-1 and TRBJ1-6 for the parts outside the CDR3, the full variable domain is KAGVTQTPRYLIKTRGQQVTLSCSPISGHRSVSWYQQTPGQGLQFLFEYFSETQRNKGNFPGRFSGRQFSNSRSEMNVSTLELGDSALYLCASRQSKGGSSYNSPLHFGNGTRLTVT.

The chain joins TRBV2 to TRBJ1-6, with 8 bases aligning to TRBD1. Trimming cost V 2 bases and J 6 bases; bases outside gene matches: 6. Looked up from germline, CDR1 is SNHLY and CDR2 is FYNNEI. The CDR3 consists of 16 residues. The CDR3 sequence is CASSERQGAANSPLHF. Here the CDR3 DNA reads TGTGCCAGCAGTGAAAGGCAGGGGGCGGCTAATTCACCCCTCCACTTT.

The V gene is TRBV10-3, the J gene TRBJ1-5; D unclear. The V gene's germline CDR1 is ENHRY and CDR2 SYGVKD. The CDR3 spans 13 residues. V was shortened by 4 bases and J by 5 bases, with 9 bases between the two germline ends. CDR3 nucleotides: TGTGCCATCAGTGTAGACGGGCATCAGCCCCAGCATTTT. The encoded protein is CAISVDGHQPQHF.

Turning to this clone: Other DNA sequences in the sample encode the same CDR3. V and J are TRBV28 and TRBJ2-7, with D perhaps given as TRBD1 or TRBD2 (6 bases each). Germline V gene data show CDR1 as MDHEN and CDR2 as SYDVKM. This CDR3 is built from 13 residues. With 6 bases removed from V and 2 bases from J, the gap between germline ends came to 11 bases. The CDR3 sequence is CASSPGGPYEQYF. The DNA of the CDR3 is TGTGCCAGCAGCCCCGGGGGCCCCTACGAGCAGTACTTC.

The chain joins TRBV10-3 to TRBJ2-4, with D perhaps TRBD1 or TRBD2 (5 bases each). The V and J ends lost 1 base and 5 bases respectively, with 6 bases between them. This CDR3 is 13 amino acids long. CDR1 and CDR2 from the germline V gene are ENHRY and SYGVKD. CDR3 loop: CAISELGENIQYF. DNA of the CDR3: TGTGCCATCAGTGAGTTGGGGGAAAACATTCAGTACTTC.

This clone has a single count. The CDR3 DNA reads TGTGCCAGCAGGCTTAGAGAATCCACTGAAGCTTTCTTT. Protein: CASRLRESTEAFF. The chain combines TRBV6-5 with TRBJ1-1, with no clear D. V lost 6 bases, J lost 4 bases, and 12 bases lay in between. This CDR3 has 13 amino acids. The germline V gene encodes CDR1 MNHEY and CDR2 SVGAGI.

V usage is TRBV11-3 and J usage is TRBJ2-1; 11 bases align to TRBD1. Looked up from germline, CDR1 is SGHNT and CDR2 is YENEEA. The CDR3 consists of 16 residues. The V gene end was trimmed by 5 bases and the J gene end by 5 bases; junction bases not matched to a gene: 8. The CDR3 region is CASSRRTGGENNEQFF. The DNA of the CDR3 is TGTGCCAGCAGCCGGCGGACAGGGGGCGAAAACAATGAGCAGTTCTTC.

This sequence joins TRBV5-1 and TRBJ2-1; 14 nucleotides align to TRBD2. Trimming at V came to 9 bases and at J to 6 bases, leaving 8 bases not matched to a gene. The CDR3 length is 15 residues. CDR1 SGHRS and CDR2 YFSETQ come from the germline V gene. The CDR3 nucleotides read TGCGCCACCCGAACCGGGACTAGCGGGAGCAATGAGCAGTTCTTC. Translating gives CATRTGTSGSNEQFF.

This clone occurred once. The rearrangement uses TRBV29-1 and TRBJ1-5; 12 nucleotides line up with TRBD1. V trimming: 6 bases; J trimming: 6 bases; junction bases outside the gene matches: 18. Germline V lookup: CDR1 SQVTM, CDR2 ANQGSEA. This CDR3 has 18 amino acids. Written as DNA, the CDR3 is TGCAGCGTGTCTCTTTACGCCTCCGGGACAGGGGGCAGTCAGCCCCAGCATTTT. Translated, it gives CSVSLYASGTGGSQPQHF.

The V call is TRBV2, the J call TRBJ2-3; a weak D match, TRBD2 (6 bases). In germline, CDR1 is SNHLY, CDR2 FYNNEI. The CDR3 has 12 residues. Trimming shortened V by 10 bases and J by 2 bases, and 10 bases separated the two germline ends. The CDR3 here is CATGVNTDTQYF. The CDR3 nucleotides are TGTGCCACGGGGGTTAACACAGATACGCAGTATTTT. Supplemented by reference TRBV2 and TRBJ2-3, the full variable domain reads EPEVTQTPSHQVTQMGQEVILRCVPISNHLYFYWYRQILGQKVEFLVSFYNNEISEKSEIFDDQFSVERPDGSNFTLKIRSTKLEDSAMYFCATGVNTDTQYFGPGTRLTVL.

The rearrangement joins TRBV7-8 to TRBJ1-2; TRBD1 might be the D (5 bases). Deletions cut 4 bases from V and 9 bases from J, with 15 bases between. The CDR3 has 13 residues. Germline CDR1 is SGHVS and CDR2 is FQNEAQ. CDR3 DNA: TGTGCCAGCAGCTCCCTTAGTCAGGGCAGCTACACCTTC. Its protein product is CASSSLSQGSYTF.

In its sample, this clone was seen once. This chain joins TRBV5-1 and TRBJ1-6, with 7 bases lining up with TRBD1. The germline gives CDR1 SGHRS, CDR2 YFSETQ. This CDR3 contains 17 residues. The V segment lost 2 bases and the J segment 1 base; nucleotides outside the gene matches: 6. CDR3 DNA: TGCGCCAGCAGCTTAGACAGGGAATCGTCCTATAATTCACCCCTCCACTTT. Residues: CASSLDRESSYNSPLHF.

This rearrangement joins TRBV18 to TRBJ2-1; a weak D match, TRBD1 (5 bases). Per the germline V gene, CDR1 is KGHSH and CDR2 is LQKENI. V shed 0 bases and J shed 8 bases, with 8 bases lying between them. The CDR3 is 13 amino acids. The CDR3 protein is CASSPPGVDEQFF. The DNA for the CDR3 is TGTGCCAGCTCACCACCAGGGGTTGATGAGCAGTTCTTC.

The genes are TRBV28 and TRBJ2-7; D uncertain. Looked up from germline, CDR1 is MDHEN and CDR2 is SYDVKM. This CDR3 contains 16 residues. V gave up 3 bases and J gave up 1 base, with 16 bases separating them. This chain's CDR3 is CASSFHIATTSYEQYF. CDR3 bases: TGTGCCAGCAGTTTCCACATCGCAACAACGTCCTACGAGCAGTACTTC.

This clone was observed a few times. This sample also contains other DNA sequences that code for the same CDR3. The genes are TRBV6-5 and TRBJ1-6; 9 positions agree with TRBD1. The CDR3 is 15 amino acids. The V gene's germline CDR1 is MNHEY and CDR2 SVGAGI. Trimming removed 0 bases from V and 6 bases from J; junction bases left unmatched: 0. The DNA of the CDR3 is TGTGCCAGCAGTTACTCGGGACAGGGTAATTCACCCCTCCACTTT. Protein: CASSYSGQGNSPLHF.

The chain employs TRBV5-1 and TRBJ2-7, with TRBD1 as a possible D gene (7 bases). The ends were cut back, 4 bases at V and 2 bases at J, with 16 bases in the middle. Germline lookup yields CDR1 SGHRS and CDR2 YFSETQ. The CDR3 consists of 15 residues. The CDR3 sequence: CASSRGTDLTYEQYF. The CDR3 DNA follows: TGCGCCAGCAGCCGGGGGACAGACCTCACCTACGAGCAGTACTTC.

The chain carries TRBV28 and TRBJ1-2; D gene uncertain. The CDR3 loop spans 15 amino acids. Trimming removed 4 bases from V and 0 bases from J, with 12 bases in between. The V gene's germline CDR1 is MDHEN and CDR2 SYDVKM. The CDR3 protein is CASSSGPTANYGYTF. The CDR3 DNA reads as TGTGCCAGCAGTTCCGGACCGACGGCTAACTATGGCTACACCTTC.

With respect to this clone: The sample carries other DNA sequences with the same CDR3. CDR3 protein: CASSPLDEQFF. The CDR3 DNA reads as TGTGCCAGCAGCCCACTCGATGAGCAGTTCTTC. The V call is TRBV7-2, the J call TRBJ2-1; D is ambiguous. This CDR3 comprises 11 residues. V was cut by 5 bases and J by 8 bases, with 7 bases left in between. CDR1 is SGHTA and CDR2 is FQGNSA in the germline V gene.

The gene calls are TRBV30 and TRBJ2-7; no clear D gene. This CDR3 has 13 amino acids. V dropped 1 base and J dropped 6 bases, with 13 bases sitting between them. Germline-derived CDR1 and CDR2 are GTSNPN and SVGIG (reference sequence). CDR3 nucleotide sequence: TGTGCCTGGAGTGAGGGATTATACGGCGAGCAGTACTTC. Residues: CAWSEGLYGEQYF. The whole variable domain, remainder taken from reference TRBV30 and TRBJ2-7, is SQTIHQWPATLVQPVGSPLSLECTVEGTSNPNLYWYRQAAGRGLQLLFYSVGIGQISSEVPQNLSASRPQDRQFILSSKKLLLSDSGFYLCAWSEGLYGEQYFGPGTRLTVT.

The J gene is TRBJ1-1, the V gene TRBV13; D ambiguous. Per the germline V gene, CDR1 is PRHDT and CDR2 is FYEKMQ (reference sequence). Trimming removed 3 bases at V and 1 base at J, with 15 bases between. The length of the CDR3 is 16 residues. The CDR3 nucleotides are TGTGCCAGCAGCTTTTCCAACCTCATGGAGAACACTGAAGCTTTCTTT. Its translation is CASSFSNLMENTEAFF.

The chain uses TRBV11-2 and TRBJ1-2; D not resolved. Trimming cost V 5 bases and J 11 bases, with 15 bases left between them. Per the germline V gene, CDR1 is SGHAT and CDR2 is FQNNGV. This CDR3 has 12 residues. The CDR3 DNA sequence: TGTGCCAGCAGCCGATTACCCCTTGGTTACACCTTC. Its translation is CASSRLPLGYTF.

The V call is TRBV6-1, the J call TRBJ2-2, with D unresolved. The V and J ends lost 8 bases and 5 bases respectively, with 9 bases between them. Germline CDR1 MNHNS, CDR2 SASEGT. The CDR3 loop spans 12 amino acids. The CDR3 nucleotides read TGTGCCAGCGGTTGGCTTACCGGGGAGCTGTTTTTT. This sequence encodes CASGWLTGELFF.

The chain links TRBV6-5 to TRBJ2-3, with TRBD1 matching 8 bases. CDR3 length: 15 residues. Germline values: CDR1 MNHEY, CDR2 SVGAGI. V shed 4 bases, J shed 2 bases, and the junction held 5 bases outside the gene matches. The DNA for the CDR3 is TGTGCCAGCAGTTTCGACAGGGGCGCCACAGATACGCAGTATTTT. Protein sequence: CASSFDRGATDTQYF.